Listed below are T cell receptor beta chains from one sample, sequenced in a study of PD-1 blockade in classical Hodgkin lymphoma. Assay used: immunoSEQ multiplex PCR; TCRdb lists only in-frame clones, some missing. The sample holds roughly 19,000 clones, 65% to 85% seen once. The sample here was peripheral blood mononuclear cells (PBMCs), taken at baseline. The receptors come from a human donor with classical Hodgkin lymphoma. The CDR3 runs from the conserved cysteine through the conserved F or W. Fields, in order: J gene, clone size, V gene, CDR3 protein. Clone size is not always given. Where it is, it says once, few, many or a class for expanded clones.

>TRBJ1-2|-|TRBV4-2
CASSQGAGLNYGYTF
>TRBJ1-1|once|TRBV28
CASRTQGVENTEAFF
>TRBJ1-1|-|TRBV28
CASSLVGDSTEAFF
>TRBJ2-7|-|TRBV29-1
CSVEGAVTGKSYEQYF
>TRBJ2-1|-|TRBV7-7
CASSSGTTANEQFF
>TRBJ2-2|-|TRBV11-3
CASSPRTGEHTGELFF
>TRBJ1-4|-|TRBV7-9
CATWGPANEKLFF
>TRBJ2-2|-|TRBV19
CASSRQPNTGELFF
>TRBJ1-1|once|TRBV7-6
CASSLRLGGRTEAFF
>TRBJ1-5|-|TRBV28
CASSPRTGARQPQHF
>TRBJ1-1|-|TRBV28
CATSRAGRIEAFF
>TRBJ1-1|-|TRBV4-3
CASSLNRVLNTEAFF
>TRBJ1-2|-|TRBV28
CASSFRAGRKGLYGYTF
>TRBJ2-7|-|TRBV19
CASSSRDIPYEQYF
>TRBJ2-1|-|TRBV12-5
CASGSGLAGSGEQFF